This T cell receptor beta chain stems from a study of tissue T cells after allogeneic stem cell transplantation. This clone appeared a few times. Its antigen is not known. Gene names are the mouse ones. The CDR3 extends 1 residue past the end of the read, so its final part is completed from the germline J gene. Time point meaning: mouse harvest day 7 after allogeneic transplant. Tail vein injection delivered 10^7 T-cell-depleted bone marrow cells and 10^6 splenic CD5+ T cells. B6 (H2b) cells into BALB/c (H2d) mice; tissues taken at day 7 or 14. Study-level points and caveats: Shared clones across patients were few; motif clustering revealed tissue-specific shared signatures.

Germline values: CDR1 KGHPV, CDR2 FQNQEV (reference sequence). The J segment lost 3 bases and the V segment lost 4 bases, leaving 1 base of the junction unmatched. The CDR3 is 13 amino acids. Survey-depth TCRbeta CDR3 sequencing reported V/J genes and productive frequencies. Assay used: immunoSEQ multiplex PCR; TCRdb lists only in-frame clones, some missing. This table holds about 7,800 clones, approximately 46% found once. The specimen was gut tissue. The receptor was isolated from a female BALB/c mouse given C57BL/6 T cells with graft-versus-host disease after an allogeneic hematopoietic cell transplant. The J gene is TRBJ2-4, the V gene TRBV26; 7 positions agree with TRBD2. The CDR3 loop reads CASSRTGQNTLYF. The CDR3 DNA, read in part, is TGTGCCAGCAGTCGGACTGGCCAAAACACCTTGTAC.